This T cell receptor beta chain was retrieved from a study of blood T cell repertoires in COVID-19. About the research overall: Italy, Spain and the United States were the sources of the convalescent and acute COVID-19 samples. The analysed material was cDNA or gDNA that came from T cells, B-cell-depleted T cells, or PBMCs.

CDR1 and CDR2 (germline): SGDLS, YYNGEE. V was clipped by 5 bases and J by 0 bases, with 12 bases between them. This CDR3 is 14 amino acids long. In the original workflow: For nucleated cells, counts were estimated from reference gene primer amplification. Produced via immunoSEQ multiplex PCR; TCRdb's table is partial and in-frame only. That table gives V, J and clone size, and the DNA gave D and trimming. The table lists approximately 240,000 clones, 75% to 85% of them singletons. This clonotype was obtained from a human donor in a cohort sampled during active COVID-19. The chain recombines TRBV9 with TRBJ2-7; D perhaps matches TRBD1 (6 bases). Specimen: peripheral blood. The DNA for the CDR3 is TGTGCCAGCAGTAGACAGGACTCCTCCTACGAGCAGTACTTC. This encodes CASSRQDSSYEQYF.